This T cell receptor beta chain was found in a study of cytomegalovirus exposure and HLA in healthy donors. CDR3 length: 11 amino acids. Germline CDR1 reads LNHDA; CDR2 reads SQIVND (reference sequence). The ends were cut back, 8 bases at V and 7 bases at J, with 8 bases in the middle. PCR used 60 Vbeta primers and 13 Jbeta primers. Sequenced by immunoSEQ multiplex PCR; TCRdb stores in-frame clones only, minus some. The sample shows approximately 140,000 clones, roughly four fifths of them seen only once. Sequenced material: PBMCs. This clonotype was sampled from a woman aged 35 to 49 in good health and CMV-seropositive. The rearrangement links TRBV19 to TRBJ2-2; D is uncertain. The CDR3 DNA reads as TGTGCCAGTCTATCTGGCGGGGAGCTGTTTTTT. Protein sequence: CASLSGGELFF.